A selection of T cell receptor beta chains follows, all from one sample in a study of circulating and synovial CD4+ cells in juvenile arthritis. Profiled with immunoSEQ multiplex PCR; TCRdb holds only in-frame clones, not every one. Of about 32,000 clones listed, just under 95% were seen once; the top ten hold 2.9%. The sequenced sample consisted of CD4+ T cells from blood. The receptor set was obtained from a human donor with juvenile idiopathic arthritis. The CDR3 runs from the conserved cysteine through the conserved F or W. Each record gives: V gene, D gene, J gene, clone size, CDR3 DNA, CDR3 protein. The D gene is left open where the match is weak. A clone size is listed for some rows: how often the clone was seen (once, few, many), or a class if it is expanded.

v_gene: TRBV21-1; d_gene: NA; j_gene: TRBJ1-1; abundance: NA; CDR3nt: TGTGCCAGCAGCAAAGGGGTGGGGGGAACAGGGAACACTGAAGCTTTCTTT; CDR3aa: CASSKGVGGTGNTEAFF
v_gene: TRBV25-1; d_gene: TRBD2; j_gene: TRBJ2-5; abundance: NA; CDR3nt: TGTGCCAGCAGTGAATTGACGGGAGGGCCCGTAGAGACCCAGTACTTC; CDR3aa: CASSELTGGPVETQYF
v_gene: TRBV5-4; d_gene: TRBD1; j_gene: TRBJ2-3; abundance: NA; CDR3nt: TGTGCCAGCAGCATGGACAGGGGTGGCACAGATACGCAGTATTTT; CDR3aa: CASSMDRGGTDTQYF
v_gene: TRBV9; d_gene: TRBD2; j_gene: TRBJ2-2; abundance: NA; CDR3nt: TGTGCCAGCAGCCCGAAGACTAGCATCACCGGGGAGCTGTTTTTT; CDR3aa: CASSPKTSITGELFF
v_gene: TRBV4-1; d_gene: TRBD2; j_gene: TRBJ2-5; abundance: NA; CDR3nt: TGCGCCAGCAGCCGAGATAGCGGGGCAAACCAAGAGACCCAGTACTTC; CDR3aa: CASSRDSGANQETQYF
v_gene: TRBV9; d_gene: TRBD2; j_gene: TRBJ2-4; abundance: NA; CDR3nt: TGTGCCAGCAGCGCGGGACCGGGACTAGCGGGAGATCGGGCCAAAAACATTCAGTACTTC; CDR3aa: CASSAGPGLAGDRAKNIQYF
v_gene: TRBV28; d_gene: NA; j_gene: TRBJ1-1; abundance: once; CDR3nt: TGTGCCAGCACGGGGGGGCTGGGAGCTTTCTTT; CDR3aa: CASTGGLGAFF
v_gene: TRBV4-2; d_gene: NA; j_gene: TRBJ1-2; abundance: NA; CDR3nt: TGTGCCAGCAGCCAAGAACGTAGCATAGCTAACTATGGCTACACCTTC; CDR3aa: CASSQERSIANYGYTF
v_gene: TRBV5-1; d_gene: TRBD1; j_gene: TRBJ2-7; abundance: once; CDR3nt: TGCGCCAGCAGCCTTCGACAGGGGTACGAGCAGTACTTC; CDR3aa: CASSLRQGYEQYF
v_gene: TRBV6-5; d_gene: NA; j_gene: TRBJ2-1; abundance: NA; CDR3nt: TGTGCCAGCAGTTACGTCTATGAGCAGTTCTTC; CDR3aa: CASSYVYEQFF
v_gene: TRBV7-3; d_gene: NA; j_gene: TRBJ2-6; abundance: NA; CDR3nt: TGTGCCAGCAGCCCCCCAGGCTCTGGGGCCAACGTCCTGACTTTC; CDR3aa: CASSPPGSGANVLTF
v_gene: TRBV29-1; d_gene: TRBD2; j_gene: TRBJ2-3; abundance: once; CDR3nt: TGCAGCGTTATACTAGCGGGAGGTCACACAGATACGCAGTATTTT; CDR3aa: CSVILAGGHTDTQYF
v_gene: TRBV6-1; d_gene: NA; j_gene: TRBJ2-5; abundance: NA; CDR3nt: TGTGCCAGCAAGCCAGGGTCTTTTGGCTGGGAGACCCAGTACTTC; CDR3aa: CASKPGSFGWETQYF